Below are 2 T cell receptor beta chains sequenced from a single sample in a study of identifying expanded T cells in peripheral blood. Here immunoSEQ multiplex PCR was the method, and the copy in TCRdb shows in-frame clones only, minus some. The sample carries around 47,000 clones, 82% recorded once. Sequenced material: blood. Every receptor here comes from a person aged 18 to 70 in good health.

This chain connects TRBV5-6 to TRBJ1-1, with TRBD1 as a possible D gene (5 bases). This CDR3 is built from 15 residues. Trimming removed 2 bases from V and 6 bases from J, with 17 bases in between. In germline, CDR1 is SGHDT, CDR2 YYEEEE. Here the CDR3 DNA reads TGTGCCAGCAGCTTCGGTCTCAATGGGGGAGCTGAAGCTTTCTTT. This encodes CASSFGLNGGAEAFF.

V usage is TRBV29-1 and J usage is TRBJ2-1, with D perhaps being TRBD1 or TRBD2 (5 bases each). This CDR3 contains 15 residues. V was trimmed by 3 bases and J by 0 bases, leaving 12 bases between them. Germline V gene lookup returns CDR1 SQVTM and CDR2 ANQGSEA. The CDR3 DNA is TGCAGCGTTGATGGGACGCTTAGCTCCTACAATGAGCAGTTCTTC. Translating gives CSVDGTLSSYNEQFF.